The T cell receptor beta chain described here comes from a study of shared T cell receptors in the human thymus. The assay was immunoSEQ multiplex PCR, and TCRdb's table has in-frame clones only and misses some. This sample has 720,000 or so clones, with approximately 83% found just once. Germline-derived CDR1 and CDR2 are MGHRA and YSYEKL. The germline V and J ends were trimmed by 1 base and 8 bases, with 16 bases remaining between them. The length of the CDR3 is 15 residues. Another study also made use of these data, one on human thymus T cells. That paper notes: Resections obtained during corrective heart surgery supplied the thymus tissue. A high degree of thymic repertoire overlap among unrelated individuals was reported in related research.

Sequencing input: thymocytes. This rearrangement joins TRBV4-1 to TRBJ2-3, with D possibly TRBD1 on 6 matching bases. This sequence was found in a girl less than two years old with a congenital heart defect. The CDR3 spells CASSQGTVLEGTQYF. DNA of the CDR3: TGCGCCAGCAGCCAAGGGACAGTTCTTGAAGGTACGCAGTATTTT.